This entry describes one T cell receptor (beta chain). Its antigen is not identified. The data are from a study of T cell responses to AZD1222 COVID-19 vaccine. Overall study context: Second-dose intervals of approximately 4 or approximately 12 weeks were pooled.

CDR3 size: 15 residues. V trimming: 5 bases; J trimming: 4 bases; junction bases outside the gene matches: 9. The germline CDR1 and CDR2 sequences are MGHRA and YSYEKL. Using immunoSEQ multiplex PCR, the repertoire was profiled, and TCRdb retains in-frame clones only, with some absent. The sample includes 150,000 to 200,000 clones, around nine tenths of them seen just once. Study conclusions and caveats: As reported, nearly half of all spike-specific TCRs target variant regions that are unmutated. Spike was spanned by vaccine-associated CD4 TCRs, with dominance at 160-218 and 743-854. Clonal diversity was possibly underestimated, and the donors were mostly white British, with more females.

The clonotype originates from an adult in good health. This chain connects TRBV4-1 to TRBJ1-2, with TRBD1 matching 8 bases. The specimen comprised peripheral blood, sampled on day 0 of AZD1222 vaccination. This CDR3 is CASSTGQADLYGYTF. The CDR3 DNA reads TGCGCCAGCAGCACGGGACAGGCAGATCTCTATGGCTACACCTTC.